What follows are 8 T cell receptor beta chains derived from one specimen sequenced in a study of high-grade serous ovarian cancer treatment subgroups. Tumor samples were taken before definitive surgery or chemotherapy. This table comes from immunoSEQ multiplex PCR, and its TCRdb copy is limited to in-frame clones, with some not included. Of about 3,000 clones in the sample, 72% were seen once. Sequenced: tumor tissue. The receptors stem from a human donor with high-grade serous ovarian cancer.

The chain joins TRBV5-5 to TRBJ2-7; D is uncertain. The CDR3 contains 13 residues. Trimming pared 0 bases from V and 1 base from J, leaving 5 bases between. CDR1 SGHKS and CDR2 YYEKEE come from the germline V gene (reference sequence). DNA of the CDR3: TGTGCCAGCAGCTTGGATGATTCCTACGAGCAGTACTTC. It is translated as CASSLDDSYEQYF.

The rearrangement joins TRBV11-3 to TRBJ1-1, with D hard to call. With 3 bases removed from V and 4 bases from J, the gap between germline ends came to 12 bases. Per the germline V gene, CDR1 is SGHNT and CDR2 is YENEEA. The CDR3 sequence is 14 residues long. CDR3 nucleotides: TGTGCCAGCAGCTTTCACATCCTCACCACTGAAGCTTTCTTT. Residues: CASSFHILTTEAFF.

The chain couples TRBV7-7 to TRBJ2-2; tentative D call: TRBD1 (5 bases). V lost 2 bases to trimming and J lost 7 bases, with 11 bases between them. The germline V gene has CDR1 SSHAT and CDR2 FNYEAQ (reference sequence). The CDR3 extends over 14 amino acids. CDR3 in amino acids: CASSLKRQSGELFF. The CDR3 bases are TGTGCCAGCAGCTTAAAAAGACAGAGCGGGGAGCTGTTTTTT.

The chain employs TRBV7-9 and TRBJ1-1; 7 bases are a match to TRBD1. This CDR3 contains 15 residues. The V and J ends lost 4 bases and 0 bases, in that order; junction bases with no gene match: 5. Germline loops: CDR1 SEHNR, CDR2 FQNEAQ (reference sequence). CDR3 loop: CASSSSDRVNTEAFF. CDR3 nucleotides: TGTGCCAGCAGCTCGAGCGACAGGGTGAACACTGAAGCTTTCTTT.

This rearrangement joins TRBV5-6 to TRBJ2-1; weak D call: TRBD2 (6 bases). CDR1 SGHDT and CDR2 YYEEEE come from the germline V gene. CDR3 length equals 16 residues. The germline V and J ends were trimmed by 4 bases and 3 bases, with 17 bases remaining between them. CDR3 bases: TGTGCCAGCAGCATGGGACTCGGGAATAGCTACAATGAGCAGTTCTTC. Its translation is CASSMGLGNSYNEQFF.

The V and J genes are TRBV15 and TRBJ2-1; D may be TRBD1 (6 bases). In germline, CDR1 is LNHNV, CDR2 YYDKDF (reference sequence). The CDR3 contains 15 residues. V was cut by 3 bases and J by 5 bases, with 14 bases left in between. CDR3 in amino acids: CATSSPIGDNNEQFF. The CDR3, as DNA: TGTGCCACCAGCAGTCCCATAGGGGACAACAATGAGCAGTTCTTC.

The V call is TRBV29-1, the J call TRBJ2-5, with 8 bases identical to TRBD1. The trim removed 3 bases at V and 5 bases at J, leaving 8 bases unmatched. CDR3 size: 14 residues. CDR1 and CDR2 (germline): SQVTM, ANQGSEA. The CDR3 region is CSVEGQGAIETQYF. The DNA for the CDR3 is TGCAGCGTTGAGGGCCAGGGGGCTATCGAGACCCAGTACTTC.

This chain connects TRBV14 to TRBJ1-3; weak D call: TRBD1 (5 bases). Germline V CDR1 and CDR2: SGHDN, FVKESK. This CDR3 spans 15 amino acids. V lost 1 base and J lost 4, with 11 bases in between. In DNA form, the CDR3 reads TGTGCCAGCAGCCAAGCCCACAGGCGAGGAAACACCATATATTTT. Its protein is CASSQAHRRGNTIYF.